This T cell receptor beta chain was recorded in a study of T cell repertoires in cytomegalovirus infection. Overall study results and limits: Ex vivo responses were dominated by HLA-C-restricted CMV-specific TCR beta clonotypes.

TCRdb reprocessed the reads via MiXCR and lists one record per CDR3 protein. This sample has about 740,000 distinct CDR3 sequences, with less than 40% found just once. This clonotype was detected a few times. Its antigen is unknown. Germline CDR1 is MNHEY and CDR2 is SVGAGI. The CDR3 is 16 residues long. Trimming cost V 4 bases and J 2 bases, with 18 bases left between them. The sample consisted of PBMCs. The receptor was derived from a human donor in good health (CMV status not recorded). Some clones in this sample may be carry-over from other donors' samples. J is TRBJ2-7 and V is TRBV6-5; a possible D gene is TRBD2 (5 bases). This CDR3 is CASSFRRLDATYEQYF. In DNA form, the CDR3 reads TGTGCCAGCAGTTTTCGGAGGCTCGATGCCACCTACGAGCAGTACTTC.